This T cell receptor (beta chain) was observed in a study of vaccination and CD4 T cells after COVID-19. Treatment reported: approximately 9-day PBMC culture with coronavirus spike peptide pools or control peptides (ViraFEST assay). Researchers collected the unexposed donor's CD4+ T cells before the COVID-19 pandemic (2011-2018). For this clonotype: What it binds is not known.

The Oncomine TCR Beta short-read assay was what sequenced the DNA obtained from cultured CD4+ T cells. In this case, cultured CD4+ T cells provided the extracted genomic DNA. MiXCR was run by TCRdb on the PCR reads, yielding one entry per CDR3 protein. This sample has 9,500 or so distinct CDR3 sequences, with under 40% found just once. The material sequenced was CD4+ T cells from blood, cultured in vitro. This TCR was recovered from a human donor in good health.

The CDR3 spells CASSRTGFTEAFF. The CDR3 DNA is TGTGCCAGCAGCCGGACAGGGTTTACTGAAGCTTTCTTT. The gene calls are TRBV7-9 and TRBJ1-1; 8 nucleotides agree with TRBD1. CDR1 is SEHNR and CDR2 is FQNEAQ in the germline V gene (reference sequence). The V gene end was trimmed by 5 bases and the J gene end by 5 bases; junction bases not matched to a gene: 4. This CDR3 spans 13 amino acids.